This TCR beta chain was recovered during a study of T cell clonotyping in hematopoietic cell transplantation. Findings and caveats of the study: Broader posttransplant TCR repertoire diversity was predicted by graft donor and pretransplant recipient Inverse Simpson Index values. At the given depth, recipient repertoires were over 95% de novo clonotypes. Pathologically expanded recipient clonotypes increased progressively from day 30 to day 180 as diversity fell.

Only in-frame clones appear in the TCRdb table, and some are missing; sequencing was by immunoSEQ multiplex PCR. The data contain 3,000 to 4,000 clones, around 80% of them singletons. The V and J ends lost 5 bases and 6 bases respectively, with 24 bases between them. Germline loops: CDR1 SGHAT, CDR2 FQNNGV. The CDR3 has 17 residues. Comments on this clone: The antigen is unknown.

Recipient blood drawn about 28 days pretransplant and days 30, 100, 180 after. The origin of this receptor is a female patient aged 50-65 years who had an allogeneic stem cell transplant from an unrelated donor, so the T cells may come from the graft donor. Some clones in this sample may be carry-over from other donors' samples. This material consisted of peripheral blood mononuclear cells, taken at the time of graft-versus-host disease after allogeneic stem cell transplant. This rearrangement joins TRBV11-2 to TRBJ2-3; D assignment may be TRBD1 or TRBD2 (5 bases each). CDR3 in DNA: TGTGCCAGCAGCCCAACCGTCCTACGGGGACCTCAGGATACGCAGTATTTT. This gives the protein CASSPTVLRGPQDTQYF.